These 16 T cell receptor beta chains share one sample of origin, sequenced in a study of Graves' ophthalmopathy and Graves' hyperthyroidism. From RNA, the CDR3 regions of TCR beta chains were amplified and sequenced. Second-round multiplex PCR came after a first-round RT-PCR that employed HTBI primers. TCRdb processed the multiplex PCR reads anew with MiXCR; each CDR3 protein has one entry. The repertoire holds around 1.1 million distinct CDR3 sequences, with less than 45% as singletons. The sequencing sample was made of peripheral blood or thyroid tissue (not recorded which). Receptors were obtained from an adult man with Graves' hyperthyroidism.

This clonotype showed up many times. The chain recombines TRBV11-2 with TRBJ1-4; D gene unclear. Trimming removed 2 bases from V and 7 bases from J, with 11 bases in between. Germline CDR1 is SGHAT and CDR2 is FQNNGV. There are 14 residues in the CDR3. The CDR3 DNA follows: TGTGCCAGCAGCTTAATCGCCGGAGCTGAAAAACTGTTTTTT. Its protein product is CASSLIAGAEKLFF. The full variable domain, rest sourced from reference TRBV11-2 and TRBJ1-4, is EAGVAQSPRYKIIEKRQSVAFWCNPISGHATLYWYQQILGQGPKLLIQFQNNGVVDDSQLPKDRFSAERLKGVDSTLKIQPAKLEDSAVYLCASSLIAGAEKLFFGSGTQLSVL.

The table lists this clonotype with many counts. This chain joins TRBV10-2 and TRBJ1-2, with D uncertain. The germline gives CDR1 WSHSY, CDR2 SAAADI. V lost 5 bases and J 4 bases, leaving 8 bases between the germline ends. This CDR3 comprises 12 residues. CDR3 protein: CASSSLVYGYTF. DNA for the CDR3: TGCGCCAGCAGTAGTCTCGTCTATGGCTACACCTTC.

The V call is TRBV14, the J call TRBJ2-2; no reliable D call. The V end was cut by 4 bases, the J end by 5 bases, with 20 bases between. The CDR3 extends over 17 amino acids. Germline V lookup: CDR1 SGHDN, CDR2 FVKESK. The CDR3 nucleotides are TGTGCCAGCAGCCTTGGGTGGCTAACCGATCGGACCGGGGAGCTGTTTTTT. As protein: CASSLGWLTDRTGELFF.

This clonotype showed up just a few times. This chain connects TRBV19 to TRBJ1-5; no reliable D call. Trimming left V 5 bases short and J 5 bases short, with 16 bases between. Germline assignment: CDR1 LNHDA and CDR2 SQIVND (reference sequence). The CDR3 runs 15 residues. CDR3 DNA sequence: TGTGCCAGTAGTCCACGCCAGGACCGAGATCAGCCCCAGCATTTT. This sequence encodes CASSPRQDRDQPQHF.

The CDR3 here is CTGRRAPSYGYTF. The CDR3 DNA is TGTACCGGCAGGAGAGCCCCCTCCTATGGCTACACCTTC. The chain is built from TRBV12-3 or TRBV12-4 and TRBJ1-2; D gene unclear. There are 13 residues in the CDR3.

The CDR3 bases are TGTGCCAGCAGCTTAAGTCAGGTTAGGGGAGGCACTGAAGCTTTCTTT. Protein sequence: CASSLSQVRGGTEAFF. The J gene is TRBJ1-1, the V gene TRBV11-1; D is possibly TRBD1 (5 bases). The V end was cut by 2 bases, the J end by 4 bases, with 17 bases between. CDR3 size: 16 residues. Germline assignment: CDR1 SGHAT and CDR2 FQDESV (reference sequence).

This chain joins TRBV25-1 and TRBJ1-5; 10 bases fit TRBD1. Trimming removed 5 bases from V and 1 base from J; junction bases left unmatched: 8. The V gene's germline CDR1 is MGHDK and CDR2 SYGVNS. This CDR3 is built from 17 residues. In nucleotides, the CDR3 is TGTGCCAGCAGTTCTACCGGGACAGGGGAAAGCAATCAGCCCCAGCATTTT. Protein product: CASSSTGTGESNQPQHF.

V gene TRBV12-3 or TRBV12-4 combines with J gene TRBJ2-5; possibly TRBD1 or TRBD2 for D (5 bases each). Trimming pared 7 bases from V and 1 base from J, leaving 13 bases between. This CDR3 is 14 amino acids long. The CDR3 here is CASTSSGGQETQYF. The CDR3 coding sequence is TGTGCCAGCACCAGTTCTGGGGGCCAAGAGACCCAGTACTTC.

This clonotype was picked up many times. The J gene is TRBJ2-7, the V gene TRBV29-1; possibly TRBD2 for D (5 bases). Germline V gene data show CDR1 as SQVTM and CDR2 as ANQGSEA. Trimming cost V 5 bases and J 2 bases, with 16 bases left between them. This CDR3 has 14 amino acids. The CDR3 region is CSVWGEGKTYEQYF. DNA of the CDR3: TGCAGCGTTTGGGGAGAGGGCAAGACCTACGAGCAGTACTTC.

V gene TRBV2 combines with J gene TRBJ2-7; D possibly corresponds to TRBD1 (6 bases). The CDR3 runs to 14 residues. Germline V gene data show CDR1 as SNHLY and CDR2 as FYNNEI. V lost 3 bases and J lost 3, with 12 bases in between. The CDR3 spells CASSDQGQNYEQYF. In nucleotides, the CDR3 is TGTGCCAGCAGTGACCAAGGACAGAACTACGAGCAGTACTTC. Filled out from reference TRBV2 and TRBJ2-7, the complete variable domain reads EPEVTQTPSHQVTQMGQEVILRCVPISNHLYFYWYRQILGQKVEFLVSFYNNEISEKSEIFDDQFSVERPDGSNFTLKIRSTKLEDSAMYFCASSDQGQNYEQYFGPGTRLTVT.

This clonotype is a singleton in its sample. J is TRBJ1-2 and V is TRBV20-1; D possibly corresponds to TRBD1 (6 bases). The CDR3 is made up of 16 amino acids. CDR1 and CDR2 from the germline V gene are DFQATT and SNEGSKA (reference sequence). V lost 2 bases and J 4 bases, leaving 20 bases between the germline ends. CDR3 in amino acids: CSARYRDMQLRYGYTF. DNA of the CDR3: TGCAGTGCTAGATACAGGGACATGCAGTTACGCTATGGCTACACCTTC.

The chain combines TRBV7-2 with TRBJ2-7; no clear D gene. The V end was cut by 1 base, the J end by 5 bases, with 9 bases between. Germline V gives CDR1 SGHTA, CDR2 FQGNSA. This CDR3 spans 13 amino acids. CDR3 residues: CASSLVRNNEQYF. CDR3 in DNA: TGTGCCAGCAGCTTAGTCAGAAATAACGAGCAGTACTTC.

On this clonotype: Its ends do not fully match the called genes, so a read error is possible. V is TRBV7-2 and J is TRBJ1-2; a possible D gene is TRBD1 (6 bases). The CDR3 totals 15 residues. The germline V gene encodes CDR1 SGHTA and CDR2 FQGNSA. The CDR3 reads CAGSGAPDRSYGYTF. CDR3 bases: TGTGCCGGCAGTGGGGCCCCGGACAGAAGCTATGGCTACACCTTC.

The gene calls are TRBV9 and TRBJ1-1; possibly TRBD1 for D (5 bases). The CDR3 sequence is 15 residues long. V shed 4 bases and J shed 0 bases, with 13 bases lying between them. Looked up from germline, CDR1 is SGDLS and CDR2 is YYNGEE. CDR3 loop: CASSSRQTVNTEAFF. CDR3 DNA sequence: TGTGCCAGCAGCTCGAGACAGACTGTGAACACTGAAGCTTTCTTT.

The rearrangement links TRBV12-3 or TRBV12-4 to TRBJ2-2; 7 nucleotides align to TRBD1. The CDR3 length is 14 residues. The V and J ends lost 8 bases and 7 bases, in that order; junction bases with no gene match: 10. Written as DNA, the CDR3 is TGTGCCAGCCTCAAGACAGGGCGGATCGGGGAGCTGTTTTTT. Protein sequence: CASLKTGRIGELFF.

This clonotype has ten or more counts. V and J are TRBV10-3 and TRBJ2-7, with a possible D match to TRBD2 (6 bases). Per the germline V gene, CDR1 is ENHRY and CDR2 is SYGVKD. CDR3 length: 14 residues. Trimming stripped 0 bases from V and 3 bases from J, with 9 bases between. DNA of the CDR3: TGTGCCATCAGTGAGTCGGGGGAGGTCTACGAGCAGTACTTC. The encoded protein is CAISESGEVYEQYF.